The 28 T cell receptor beta chains below all came from one sample that was sequenced in a study of T cell responses to AZD1222 COVID-19 vaccine. The method was immunoSEQ multiplex PCR; TCRdb's version includes in-frame clones alone and lacks a portion of them. The sample yields more than 150,000 clones, roughly 94% seen once. The specimen comprised peripheral blood, sampled 28 days after the second AZD1222 dose. All receptors derive from an adult who received the AZD1222 COVID-19 vaccine.

This clone showed up just once. The rearrangement links TRBV27 to TRBJ1-2; D is possibly TRBD1 (5 bases). V shed 6 bases and J shed 3 bases, with 14 bases lying between them. The CDR3 totals 14 residues. Germline V gives CDR1 MNHEY, CDR2 SMNVEV (reference sequence). This CDR3 is CASSKAGSDYGYTF. For the CDR3, the DNA is TGTGCCAGCAGCAAGGCAGGGTCGGACTATGGCTACACCTTC.

V and J are TRBV9 and TRBJ2-5; 13 bases are shared with TRBD2. Germline V CDR1 and CDR2: SGDLS, YYNGEE. J gave up 4 bases and V 0 bases, and 12 bases lay outside the gene matches. CDR3 size: 19 residues. The CDR3 region has the DNA TGTGCCAGCAGCGTAGATATTACTAGCGGGAGGGCTCCCCCAGAGACCCAGTACTTC. Its translation: CASSVDITSGRAPPETQYF.

V and J are TRBV24-1 and TRBJ2-7; no clear D gene. Germline V gene sequence: CDR1 KGHDR, CDR2 SFDVKD. V shed 4 bases and J shed 5 bases, with 8 bases lying between them. This CDR3 is 12 amino acids long. The CDR3 reads CATSDRRDEQYF. The CDR3 coding sequence is TGTGCCACCAGTGACCGCCGGGACGAGCAGTACTTC.

In this sample, this clone turned up once. The chain is built from TRBV28 and TRBJ1-6, with D possibly being TRBD1 (5 bases). CDR3 length: 14 residues. The V and J ends lost 3 bases and 7 bases respectively, with 10 bases between them. In germline, CDR1 is MDHEN, CDR2 SYDVKM. The CDR3 reads CASSLGVSNSPLHF. In nucleotides, the CDR3 is TGTGCCAGCAGTTTGGGGGTTTCGAATTCACCCCTCCACTTT. Full variable domain (outside the CDR3, taken from reference TRBV28 and TRBJ1-6): DVKVTQSSRYLVKRTGEKVFLECVQDMDHENMFWYRQDPGLGLRLIYFSYDVKMKEKGDIPEGYSVSREKKERFSLILESASTNQTSMYLCASSLGVSNSPLHFGNGTRLTVT.

The rearrangement uses TRBV2 and TRBJ1-2, with D tentatively TRBD1 (6 bases). Per germline, CDR1 SNHLY and CDR2 FYNNEI. V lost 8 bases to trimming and J lost 7 bases, with 23 bases between them. The length of the CDR3 is 15 residues. The CDR3 coding sequence is TGTGCCAGCTCGGGGGCAGGAGGACCCTCTATTGGCTACACCTTC. It yields the protein CASSGAGGPSIGYTF.

The chain combines TRBV2 with TRBJ2-3; D unresolved. In germline, CDR1 is SNHLY, CDR2 FYNNEI. V lost 3 bases and J lost 1, with 14 bases in between. CDR3 length: 16 amino acids. The DNA of the CDR3 is TGTGCCAGCAGTGAGGGTTGGCTAGGAGGCACAGATACGCAGTATTTT. Its translation is CASSEGWLGGTDTQYF.

V usage is TRBV11-2 and J usage is TRBJ2-2; TRBD1 might be the D (6 bases). CDR1 and CDR2 (germline): SGHAT, FQNNGV. The CDR3 totals 13 residues. The V end lost 0 bases, the J end lost 8 bases, and 7 bases lay between the germline ends. The CDR3 bases are TGTGCCAGCAGCTTAGAAAGGGGGGGGGAGCTGTTTTTT. It is translated as CASSLERGGELFF.

This chain links TRBV7-6 with TRBJ1-1; 7 bases agree with TRBD1. J gave up 4 bases and V 4 bases, and 21 bases lay outside the gene matches. Germline values: CDR1 SGHVS, CDR2 FNYEAQ. The CDR3 is 19 residues long. For the CDR3, the DNA is TGTGCCAGCAGCTCGCTTTTTGGGGGCCAGTTGGCAGGGGGCACTGAAGCTTTCTTT. Translating it yields CASSSLFGGQLAGGTEAFF. Drawing the rest from reference TRBV7-6 and TRBJ1-1, the complete variable domain is GAGVSQSPRYKVTKRGQDVALRCDPISGHVSLYWYRQALGQGPEFLTYFNYEAQQDKSGLPNDRFSAERPEGSISTLTIQRTEQRDSAMYRCASSSLFGGQLAGGTEAFFGQGTRLTVV.

This chain connects TRBV19 to TRBJ2-1, with D possibly TRBD1 on 6 matching bases. The CDR3 has 13 residues. Germline V gives CDR1 LNHDA, CDR2 SQIVND (reference sequence). V was clipped by 5 bases and J by 7 bases, with 12 bases between them. CDR3 amino acids: CASSDTGWNEQFF. Here the CDR3 DNA reads TGTGCCAGTAGTGACACAGGGTGGAATGAGCAGTTCTTC.

The gene calls are TRBV19 and TRBJ1-5; D gene ambiguous. The V gene lost 7 bases and the J gene lost 2 bases, with 15 bases spanning the gap. The germline V gene encodes CDR1 LNHDA and CDR2 SQIVND (reference sequence). This CDR3 spans 15 amino acids. The CDR3, as DNA: TGTGCCAGTACAAGCTGGAGGCTTGGCAATCAGCCCCAGCATTTT. Residues: CASTSWRLGNQPQHF.

Points on this clone: Other DNA sequences in the sample encode the same CDR3. The chain carries TRBV2 and TRBJ2-7; D is possibly TRBD1 (6 bases). The CDR3 contains 12 residues. Germline V gene lookup returns CDR1 SNHLY and CDR2 FYNNEI. Trimming left V 6 bases short and J 1 base short, with 7 bases between. CDR3 region: CASRQGSYEQYF. The CDR3 bases are TGTGCCAGCAGACAGGGTTCCTACGAGCAGTACTTC.

The chain recombines TRBV9 with TRBJ2-1; 9 bases are shared with TRBD1. The CDR3 consists of 15 residues. CDR1 and CDR2 from the germline V gene are SGDLS and YYNGEE. With 0 bases clipped from V and 4 bases from J, the junction kept 2 bases outside the gene matches. The CDR3 loop is CASSVEQGAYNEQFF. CDR3 coding DNA: TGTGCCAGCAGCGTAGAACAGGGGGCATACAATGAGCAGTTCTTC.

The chain has TRBV4-1 and TRBJ2-7; 11 nucleotides align to TRBD1. V was clipped by 0 bases and J by 4 bases; unmatched bases: 2. Germline CDR1 reads MGHRA; CDR2 reads YSYEKL. The CDR3 loop spans 15 amino acids. The DNA of the CDR3 is TGCGCCAGCAGCCAAGAAGGGGACAGGGGGTACGAGCAGTACTTC. Its protein is CASSQEGDRGYEQYF.

The chain uses TRBV6-5 and TRBJ2-1, with 9 bases aligning to TRBD2. Per the germline V gene, CDR1 is MNHEY and CDR2 is SVGAGI. This CDR3 has 15 residues. V lost 0 bases to trimming and J lost 6 bases; unmatched junction nucleotides: 3. CDR3 sequence: CASSYSSGGLNEQFF. CDR3 bases: TGTGCCAGCAGTTACTCTAGCGGGGGCCTCAATGAGCAGTTCTTC.

The genes are TRBV19 and TRBJ1-1; the D gene is possibly TRBD1 (6 bases). This CDR3 has 18 amino acids. V was trimmed by 6 bases and J by 1 base, leaving 24 bases between them. Germline assignment: CDR1 LNHDA and CDR2 SQIVND (reference sequence). In DNA, the CDR3 is TGTGCCAGTAGGATGGCGGGGGCCCTTCTACCGGGGAACACTGAAGCTTTCTTT. Residues: CASRMAGALLPGNTEAFF.

This clone occurred once. The chain joins TRBV19 to TRBJ2-7; D is possibly TRBD2 (6 bases). V dropped 4 bases and J dropped 5 bases, with 15 bases sitting between them. This CDR3 contains 14 residues. Germline V gives CDR1 LNHDA, CDR2 SQIVND (reference sequence). The CDR3 loop reads CASSSAGSVHEQYF. The CDR3 DNA follows: TGTGCCAGTAGTAGTGCGGGGTCCGTCCACGAGCAGTACTTC.

The V call is TRBV30, the J call TRBJ1-1, with D possibly being TRBD1 (5 bases). The V gene's germline CDR1 is GTSNPN and CDR2 SVGIG (reference sequence). Trimming shortened V by 7 bases and J by 0 bases, and 18 bases separated the two germline ends. The CDR3 runs 15 residues. In nucleotides, the CDR3 is TGTGCCTTCGTCAGAATGCGGGGCCTGAACACTGAAGCTTTCTTT. Translating gives CAFVRMRGLNTEAFF.

J is TRBJ1-2 and V is TRBV30; a weak D match, TRBD1 (5 bases). The germline V gene has CDR1 GTSNPN and CDR2 SVGIG (reference sequence). CDR3 length: 14 residues. Trimming cost V 3 bases and J 0 bases, with 11 bases left between them. CDR3 residues: CAWRRQTTNYGYTF. The CDR3 nucleotides read TGTGCCTGGAGACGACAGACCACTAACTATGGCTACACCTTC.

The chain links TRBV7-2 to TRBJ2-7; TRBD1 is a possible D gene (7 bases). This CDR3 comprises 15 residues. V was pared by 2 bases and J by 2 bases, with 13 bases between. Germline V gene lookup returns CDR1 SGHTA and CDR2 FQGNSA. CDR3 bases: TGTGCCAGCAGCTTACAGGGGGGAAATACCTACGAGCAGTACTTC. Translation: CASSLQGGNTYEQYF.

This clone was found once. J is TRBJ2-2 and V is TRBV11-3; D is unresolved. This CDR3 is 15 amino acids long. V lost 5 bases to trimming and J lost 1 base, with 11 bases between them. CDR1 and CDR2 (germline): SGHNT, YENEEA. The CDR3 DNA is TGTGCCAGCAGCAACGACGGCCTGAACACCGGGGAGCTGTTTTTT. It specifies CASSNDGLNTGELFF.

The chain links TRBV5-1 to TRBJ2-3, with 11 bases matching TRBD2. Germline V gene sequence: CDR1 SGHRS, CDR2 YFSETQ. CDR3 size: 18 residues. V shed 5 bases, J shed 4 bases, and the junction held 15 bases outside the gene matches. CDR3 DNA sequence: TGCGCCAGCAGTACTGACGCAGTAGCGGGAGGGCCCGCAGATACGCAGTATTTT. As protein: CASSTDAVAGGPADTQYF.

J is TRBJ1-5 and V is TRBV2; D unclear. The CDR3 has 15 amino acids. Trimming removed 5 bases at V and 1 base at J, with 12 bases between. Germline V gene lookup returns CDR1 SNHLY and CDR2 FYNNEI. The CDR3 DNA sequence: TGTGCCAGCAGTTCGCGGACGGGGAGCAATCAGCCCCAGCATTTT. The encoded protein is CASSSRTGSNQPQHF.

V usage is TRBV9 and J usage is TRBJ2-1; the D gene is possibly TRBD1 (5 bases). From germline, CDR1 is SGDLS and CDR2 YYNGEE. With 0 bases removed from V and 2 bases from J, the gap between germline ends came to 12 bases. This CDR3 spans 16 amino acids. For the CDR3, the DNA is TGTGCCAGCAGCGTAGTAGCAGGGAATCCCTACAATGAGCAGTTCTTC. This gives the protein CASSVVAGNPYNEQFF.

V gene TRBV28 combines with J gene TRBJ2-2; no definite D call. Germline assignment: CDR1 MDHEN and CDR2 SYDVKM. V dropped 2 bases and J dropped 6 bases, with 7 bases sitting between them. The CDR3 loop spans 13 amino acids. CDR3 in amino acids: CASSLGSAGELFF. In DNA form, the CDR3 reads TGTGCCAGCAGTTTAGGGTCTGCCGGGGAGCTGTTTTTT.

The chain couples TRBV7-2 to TRBJ2-5, with D possibly being TRBD1 (6 bases). The germline CDR1 and CDR2 sequences are SGHTA and FQGNSA. With 3 bases removed from V and 4 bases from J, the gap between germline ends came to 12 bases. The length of the CDR3 is 14 residues. The CDR3 sequence is CASSLTQGSETQYF. CDR3 nucleotide sequence: TGTGCCAGCAGCTTGACACAGGGTTCAGAGACCCAGTACTTC.

CDR3 in amino acids: CASSLPTDNEQFF. CDR3 sequence (DNA): TGTGCCAGCAGCTTACCCACAGACAATGAGCAGTTCTTC. The chain links TRBV7-2 to TRBJ2-1; D unclear. Trimming shortened V by 2 bases and J by 5 bases, and 7 bases separated the two germline ends. The CDR3 runs to 13 residues. CDR1 is SGHTA, CDR2 FQGNSA, per germline.

This clone has just one count. The chain recombines TRBV7-2 with TRBJ1-1; possible D gene TRBD1, 6 bases. The germline CDR1 and CDR2 sequences are SGHTA and FQGNSA. The CDR3 length is 14 residues. Trimming stripped 2 bases from V and 1 base from J, with 8 bases between. The CDR3 loop is CASSLTQGNTEAFF. The CDR3 DNA reads as TGTGCCAGCAGCTTAACACAGGGGAACACTGAAGCTTTCTTT.

The chain has TRBV5-1 and TRBJ1-1; D call uncertain. Germline V gene data show CDR1 as SGHRS and CDR2 as YFSETQ. Trimming took 3 bases from V and 1 from J, leaving 7 bases between them. The CDR3 spans 13 residues. The CDR3 DNA follows: TGCGCCAGCAGCTCGAGTAAGAACACTGAAGCTTTCTTT. This sequence encodes CASSSSKNTEAFF.